This T cell receptor beta chain appears in the sequencing data of a study of T cell responses to AZD1222 COVID-19 vaccine. Using immunoSEQ multiplex PCR, the repertoire was profiled, and TCRdb retains in-frame clones only, with some absent. The data contain 100,000 to 150,000 clones, 92% of them singletons. The sequences come from peripheral blood, collected on day 0 of AZD1222 vaccination. The receptor comes from an adult in good health.

The CDR3: CASSEGLVSYEQYF. The CDR3 bases are TGTGCCAGCAGTGAAGGACTAGTATCCTACGAGCAGTACTTC. The gene calls are TRBV6-1 and TRBJ2-7; TRBD2 is a possible D gene (6 bases). V lost 1 base and J lost 1, with 8 bases in between. The CDR3 runs to 14 residues. Germline V CDR1 and CDR2: MNHNS, SASEGT.